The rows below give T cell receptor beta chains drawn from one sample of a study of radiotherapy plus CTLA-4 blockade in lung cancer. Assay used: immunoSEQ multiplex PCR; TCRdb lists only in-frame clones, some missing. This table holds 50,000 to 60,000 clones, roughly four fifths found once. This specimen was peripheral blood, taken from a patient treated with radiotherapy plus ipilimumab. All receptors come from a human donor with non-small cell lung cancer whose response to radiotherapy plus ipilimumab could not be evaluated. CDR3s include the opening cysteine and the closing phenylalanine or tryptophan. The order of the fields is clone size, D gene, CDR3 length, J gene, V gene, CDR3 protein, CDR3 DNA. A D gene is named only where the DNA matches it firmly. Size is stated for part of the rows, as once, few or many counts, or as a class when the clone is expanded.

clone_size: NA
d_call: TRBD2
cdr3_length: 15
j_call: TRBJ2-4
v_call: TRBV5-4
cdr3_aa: CASSPGLAGVNIQYF
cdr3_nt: TGTGCCAGCAGCCCCGGACTAGCGGGAGTAAACATTCAGTACTTC

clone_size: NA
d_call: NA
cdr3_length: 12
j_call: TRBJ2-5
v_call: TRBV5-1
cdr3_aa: CASSRGQETQYF
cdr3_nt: TGCGCCAGCAGCCGGGGGCAAGAGACCCAGTACTTC

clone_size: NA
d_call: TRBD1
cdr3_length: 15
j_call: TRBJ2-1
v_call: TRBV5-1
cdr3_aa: CASSLIGGKHNEQFF
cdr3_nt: TGCGCCAGCAGCTTGATAGGGGGCAAACACAATGAGCAGTTCTTC

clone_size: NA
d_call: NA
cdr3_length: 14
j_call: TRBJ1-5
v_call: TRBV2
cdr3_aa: CASRGGQVWQPQHF
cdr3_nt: TGTGCCAGCAGGGGGGGGCAGGTATGGCAGCCCCAGCATTTT

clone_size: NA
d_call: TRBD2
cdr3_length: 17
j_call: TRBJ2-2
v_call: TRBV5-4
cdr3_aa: CASSPPLAGANTGELFF
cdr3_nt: TGTGCCAGCAGTCCACCGCTAGCGGGGGCGAACACCGGGGAGCTGTTTTTT

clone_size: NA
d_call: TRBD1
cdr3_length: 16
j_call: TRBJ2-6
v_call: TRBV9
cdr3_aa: CASSGTGLSGANVLTF
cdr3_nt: TGTGCCAGCAGCGGGACAGGGCTCTCTGGGGCCAACGTCCTGACTTTC

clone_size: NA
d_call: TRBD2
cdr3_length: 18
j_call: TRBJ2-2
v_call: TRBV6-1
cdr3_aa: CASSDGGLAGGTTGELFF
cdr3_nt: TGTGCCAGCAGTGATGGGGGACTAGCGGGGGGGACCACCGGGGAGCTGTTTTTT

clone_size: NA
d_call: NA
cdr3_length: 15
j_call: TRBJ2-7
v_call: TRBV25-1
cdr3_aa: CASSEYLEGNYEQYF
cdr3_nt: TGTGCCAGCAGTGAATATTTGGAGGGGAACTACGAGCAGTACTTC

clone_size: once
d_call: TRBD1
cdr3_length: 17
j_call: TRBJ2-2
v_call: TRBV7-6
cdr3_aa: CASSLIPGQGYTGELFF
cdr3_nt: TGTGCCAGCAGCTTAATCCCGGGACAGGGTTACACCGGGGAGCTGTTTTTT

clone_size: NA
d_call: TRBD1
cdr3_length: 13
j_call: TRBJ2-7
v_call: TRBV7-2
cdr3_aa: CASSPDRGYEQYF
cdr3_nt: TGTGCCAGCAGTCCTGACAGGGGGTACGAGCAGTACTTC